The rows below give T cell receptor beta chains drawn from one sample of a study of T cell responses to AZD1222 COVID-19 vaccine. Generated by immunoSEQ multiplex PCR, the TCRdb table keeps only in-frame clones and is missing some. The sample has tens of thousands of clones, over 70% seen once. The sequencing used peripheral blood, collected 28 days after the second AZD1222 dose. The origin of the receptors is an adult who received the AZD1222 COVID-19 vaccine. The CDR3 runs from the conserved cysteine through the conserved F or W. Fields, in order: V gene, clone size, D gene, J gene, CDR3 DNA, CDR3 protein. A D gene is named only where the DNA matches it firmly. Part of the rows lack a size; the others show once, few, many or a class for expanded clones.

V gene: TRBV6-5; clone size: once; D gene: TRBD1; J gene: TRBJ2-3; CDR3 DNA: TGTGCCAGCAGTTACTCCCAGGGGGCTACAGATACGCAGTATTTT; CDR3 protein: CASSYSQGATDTQYF
V gene: TRBV19; clone size: -; D gene: -; J gene: TRBJ2-3; CDR3 DNA: TGTGCCAGTAGTCTAGGACAGTTCTCAGATACGCAGTATTTT; CDR3 protein: CASSLGQFSDTQYF
V gene: TRBV6-5; clone size: once; D gene: TRBD2; J gene: TRBJ2-1; CDR3 DNA: TGTGCCAGCAGTTACTCGATCAGCGGGGGGGCAGATGAGCAGTTCTTC; CDR3 protein: CASSYSISGGADEQFF
V gene: TRBV19; clone size: -; D gene: TRBD2; J gene: TRBJ2-7; CDR3 DNA: TGTGCCAGGACTAGCGGGAGAGCCTCCTACGAGCAGTACTTC; CDR3 protein: CARTSGRASYEQYF
V gene: TRBV2; clone size: once; D gene: TRBD1; J gene: TRBJ1-5; CDR3 DNA: TGTGCCAGCAGTAAGGGGGCGGAGGGCAATCAGCCCCAGCATTTT; CDR3 protein: CASSKGAEGNQPQHF
V gene: TRBV3-1/TRBV3-2; clone size: -; D gene: -; J gene: TRBJ2-5; CDR3 DNA: TGTGCCACTCAATTCTCAGGGGTTGAGACCCAGTACTTC; CDR3 protein: CATQFSGVETQYF
V gene: TRBV6-6; clone size: -; D gene: -; J gene: TRBJ2-1; CDR3 DNA: TGTGCCACCACCCGGCTAGCCAATGAGCAGTTCTTC; CDR3 protein: CATTRLANEQFF
V gene: TRBV7-9; clone size: -; D gene: -; J gene: TRBJ1-2; CDR3 DNA: TGTGCCAGCAGCTTAGTGGGTAGGACTGGGAGCTACACCTTC; CDR3 protein: CASSLVGRTGSYTF
V gene: TRBV5-6; clone size: -; D gene: TRBD1; J gene: TRBJ1-2; CDR3 DNA: TGTGCCAGCAGCTCCGACAGGGGATATGGCTACACCTTC; CDR3 protein: CASSSDRGYGYTF
V gene: TRBV5-1; clone size: -; D gene: -; J gene: TRBJ2-7; CDR3 DNA: TGCGCCAGCATGGTGGGGGACCCCTCCTACGAGCAGTACTTC; CDR3 protein: CASMVGDPSYEQYF
V gene: TRBV7-9; clone size: -; D gene: TRBD1; J gene: TRBJ2-1; CDR3 DNA: TGTGCCAGCAGTAGGGGACAGGGGGCGCGCGATGAGCAGTTCTTC; CDR3 protein: CASSRGQGARDEQFF